This T cell receptor (beta chain) was identified in a study of blood T cell repertoires in COVID-19. The overall study: PBMCs, B-cell-depleted T cells, or T cells provided the cDNA or gDNA that made up the material.

How the authors handled the data: Researchers report that nucleated cell counts were estimated from reference gene primer amplification. Only in-frame clones appear in the TCRdb table, and some are missing; sequencing was by immunoSEQ multiplex PCR. That table gives V, J and clone size, and the DNA gave D and trimming. The sample has fewer than 400,000 clones; roughly 90% are singletons. While infection was still active, Seattle patients were enrolled and then followed longitudinally. The CDR3 length is 14 residues. Germline lookup yields CDR1 MNHEY and CDR2 SMNVEV (reference sequence). V was pared by 4 bases and J by 2 bases, with 5 bases of the junction left unmatched.

The TCR sequence derives from a woman aged 25 to 39 with COVID-19, enrolled during active disease. Sequenced sample: peripheral blood. This rearrangement joins TRBV27 to TRBJ2-7; TRBD2 matches at 7 bases. The chain's CDR3 is CASSYAAGAYEQYF. In nucleotides, the CDR3 is TGTGCCAGCAGTTACGCGGCGGGAGCCTACGAGCAGTACTTC.